This T cell receptor beta chain originates from a study of blood T cell repertoires in COVID-19. Study information: Italy, Spain and the United States were the sources of the convalescent and acute COVID-19 samples.

This study enrolled people aged 18 to 89 from around 26 US geographic areas. Clinical history reported by participants formed the basis on which cohorts were assigned. Each recovered donor of Cohort 3 presented with two negative PCRs, clearance, or symptom resolution. Measured with immunoSEQ multiplex PCR; TCRdb has only the in-frame clones, and not every one. Among about 280,000 clones listed, about 85% were seen once. The germline V and J ends were trimmed by 0 bases and 5 bases, with 11 bases remaining between them. The CDR3 consists of 14 residues. Germline loops: CDR1 SGHRS, CDR2 YFSETQ. V gene TRBV5-1 combines with J gene TRBJ2-5, with TRBD1 as a possible D gene (5 bases). This TCR was sampled from a woman between 45 and 60 years old who had recovered from COVID-19. The sample comprised PBMCs or T cells enriched from blood (not recorded which). The CDR3 nucleotides read TGCGCCAGCAGCTTGGCCCCAGGGTCCGAGACCCAGTACTTC. As protein: CASSLAPGSETQYF.